This T cell receptor (beta chain) appears in the sequencing data of a study of Ad26.COV2.S vaccination and SARS-CoV-2 variants. Libraries were prepared by immunoSEQ multiplex PCR; TCRdb keeps only in-frame clonotypes and omits some of them. The table lists roughly 500,000 clones, roughly nine tenths of them singletons. Specified treatment: about 20 received Ad26.COV2.S at low or high dose, single or two shots; 5 received placebo; per-sample allocation not given. Sampling took place 63 days after the first vaccine or placebo injection. CDR1 and CDR2 (germline): MNHNS, SASEGT. CDR3 length: 18 amino acids. The V gene lost 4 bases and the J gene lost 0 bases, with 18 bases spanning the gap.

The sequences come from peripheral blood, collected in a trial of Ad26.COV2.S vaccine versus placebo. This chain links TRBV6-1 with TRBJ1-4, with D uncertain. The sequence was obtained from a person between 18 and 65 years old who received the Ad26.COV2.S COVID-19 vaccine or a placebo. CDR3 protein: CASSVRHDQLSTNEKLFF. The CDR3 coding sequence is TGTGCCAGCAGTGTAAGACACGACCAGCTATCAACTAATGAAAAACTGTTTTTT.